Listed below are T cell receptor beta chains from one sample, sequenced in a study of cytomegalovirus exposure and HLA in healthy donors. Using immunoSEQ multiplex PCR, the repertoire was profiled, and TCRdb retains in-frame clones only, with some absent. The top ten clones hold around 1.4% of a sample with 180,000 or so clones, around 80% of them seen once. Sample: PBMCs. The receptors come from a girl aged 10 to 17 in good health and CMV-seropositive. Each CDR3 is given with its conserved first and last residue. The D gene is left open where the match is weak. Where a row states a size, it is once, few, many or the class of an expanded clone; other rows omit it.

clone size	D gene	V gene	J gene	CDR3 DNA	CDR3 protein
-	TRBD2	TRBV5-5	TRBJ2-1	TGTGCCAGCAGCTATTCCCCGGGACTAGCGTATGAGCAGTTCTTC	CASSYSPGLAYEQFF
-	-	TRBV6-1	TRBJ1-5	TGTGCCAGCAGTGAAGCTGTCGGCAGGGACAATCAGCCCCAGCATTTT	CASSEAVGRDNQPQHF
-	-	TRBV10-3	TRBJ2-7	TGTGCCATTAGGGACACAGCCTACGAGCAGTACTTC	CAIRDTAYEQYF
-	TRBD2	TRBV15	TRBJ2-7	TGTGCCACCAGCGAAAGGACTAGCGGATCCGAGCAGTACTTC	CATSERTSGSEQYF
-	-	TRBV7-3	TRBJ1-2	TGTGCCAGCAGCTTAACCGCTGGGCAGGGCTATGGCTACACCTTC	CASSLTAGQGYGYTF
-	TRBD1	TRBV2	TRBJ2-1	TGTGCCAGCAGTGAACGGGACAGGACGCCGAATGAGCAGTTCTTC	CASSERDRTPNEQFF
-	TRBD2	TRBV29-1	TRBJ2-1	TGCAGCGTTGAGCTAGCGGGAGAGTTAAGGTCCTACAATGAGCAGTTCTTC	CSVELAGELRSYNEQFF
-	-	TRBV4-1	TRBJ1-2	TGCGCCAGCAGCCAAGTGGACACCTCAAGGGCCTACTATGGCTACACCTTC	CASSQVDTSRAYYGYTF
-	TRBD1	TRBV7-3	TRBJ1-1	TGTGCCAGCAGCCCACAGGGGACAGAGACTAACACTGAAGCTTTCTTT	CASSPQGTETNTEAFF
once	-	TRBV5-6	TRBJ2-5	TGTGCCAGCAGGCATGCGGGCGGCCCAGAGACCCAGTACTTC	CASRHAGGPETQYF
-	TRBD1	TRBV6-5	TRBJ1-2	TGTGCCAGCAGTTACTCCCAGGGACAGTACTATGGCTACACCTTC	CASSYSQGQYYGYTF
-	-	TRBV6-1	TRBJ1-1	TGTGCCGGCAGTGAACCGGGTAGGAGCACTGAAGCTTTCTTT	CAGSEPGRSTEAFF
-	TRBD1	TRBV2	TRBJ1-5	TGTGCCAGCACCTGGACAGGTGAAGATCAGCCCCAGCATTTT	CASTWTGEDQPQHF
-	-	TRBV5-4	TRBJ2-1	TGTGCCAGCAGCCCTATAAGCGCCTACAATGAGCAGTTCTTC	CASSPISAYNEQFF
-	-	TRBV21-1	TRBJ2-7	TGTGCCAGCAGCAACCCGAAGGGACAGGGGATCTCCTACGAGCAGTACTTC	CASSNPKGQGISYEQYF
-	TRBD1	TRBV27	TRBJ1-4	TGTGCCAGCAGTCACGCTCAGGGGGCGAGGGAAAAACTGTTTTTT	CASSHAQGAREKLFF
-	-	TRBV5-8	TRBJ2-4	TGTGCCAGCAGCTTGACTAACTTAAACATTCAGTACTTC	CASSLTNLNIQYF
-	-	TRBV27	TRBJ2-2	TGTGCCACCCGCTGGGGGCGATGGTCCGGGGAGCTGTTTTTT	CATRWGRWSGELFF
-	-	TRBV4-1	TRBJ2-5	TGCGCCAGCAGCCTAACCGAGGGGGAGGGCCGAGAGACCCAGTACTTC	CASSLTEGEGRETQYF
once	TRBD2	TRBV28	TRBJ2-7	TGTGCCAGCAGTCGTCCCAGGACTAGCGATTTCTACGAGCAGTACTTC	CASSRPRTSDFYEQYF
-	TRBD2	TRBV13	TRBJ2-7	TGTGCCAGCAGCCCCCATGGAAGCGGGAGCCCCAACGAGCAGTACTTC	CASSPHGSGSPNEQYF
-	-	TRBV7-7	TRBJ2-3	TGTGCTAGCAGCCTCCTAGCAGCGGGCACAGATACGCAGTATTTT	CASSLLAAGTDTQYF
-	TRBD2	TRBV10-3	TRBJ2-1	TGTGCCATCAGTGGACTAGCGGGAGTAGGTGAGCAGTTCTTC	CAISGLAGVGEQFF
many	TRBD1	TRBV6-5	TRBJ2-1	TGTGCCAGCAGTTACACAGGGACAGGATACAATGAGCAGTTCTTC	CASSYTGTGYNEQFF
-	TRBD1	TRBV10-3	TRBJ2-5	TGTGCCATCAGTGAGTCGACAGGGCGGGAGACCCAGTACTTC	CAISESTGRETQYF
-	-	TRBV7-9	TRBJ1-1	TGTGCCAGCAGCTTAGTGACATTGAACACTGAAGCTTTCTTT	CASSLVTLNTEAFF
-	TRBD2	TRBV18	TRBJ2-1	TGTGCCAGCTCACCGTATCCCGGGACTAGCGGGAGGCGTTTTGGTGAGCAGTTCTTC	CASSPYPGTSGRRFGEQFF
-	TRBD1	TRBV5-1	TRBJ2-3	TGCGCCAGCAGCTGGGGACAGGGGGGCACAGATACGCAGTATTTT	CASSWGQGGTDTQYF
few	TRBD1	TRBV6-6	TRBJ2-5	TGTGCCAGCAGTTACGTGACAGGGATAGAGACCCAGTACTTC	CASSYVTGIETQYF
-	-	TRBV4-2	TRBJ1-5	TGTGCCAGCAGCCAAGATTCGGGGTATAGCAATCAGCCCCAGCATTTT	CASSQDSGYSNQPQHF
-	TRBD1	TRBV5-1	TRBJ2-7	TGCGCCAGCAGCGGATTCGCCGGGACAGGGGGCTCCTACGAGCAGTACTTC	CASSGFAGTGGSYEQYF
-	TRBD2	TRBV6-5	TRBJ2-5	TGTGCCAGCAGTTACTCCCGCCTAGCGGGAGAGACCCAGTACTTC	CASSYSRLAGETQYF
-	-	TRBV7-9	TRBJ1-2	TGTGCCAGCAGCCGTAGGGGGGAGGGCTATGGCTACACCTTC	CASSRRGEGYGYTF
-	TRBD2	TRBV11-3	TRBJ2-3	TGTGCCAGCAGCTTAAGGGTCTTCGCGGGAGCAGCCACAGATACGCAGTATTTT	CASSLRVFAGAATDTQYF
-	-	TRBV4-1	TRBJ2-1	TGCGCCAGCAGCCAAGTTATGGGACTGAGTTACAATGAGCAGTTCTTC	CASSQVMGLSYNEQFF
-	TRBD1	TRBV4-1	TRBJ2-2	TGCGCCAGCAGCCAAGGGACCCGGGACAGGAGCGCCGGGGAGCTGTTTTTT	CASSQGTRDRSAGELFF
-	-	TRBV19	TRBJ1-2	TGTGCCAGTAGTCTCGAGACAGTTAACTATGGCTACACCTTC	CASSLETVNYGYTF
once	TRBD1	TRBV2	TRBJ1-2	TGTGCCAGCAGTGAATTTTTCGAAGGGAGGACAGGGTATGGCTACACCTTC	CASSEFFEGRTGYGYTF
-	TRBD1	TRBV27	TRBJ2-5	TGTGCCAGCAGTTTCCAAGACAGGGGGTTGAACTTC	CASSFQDRGLNF
-	-	TRBV4-1	TRBJ1-1	TGCGCCAGCAGCCAGGCCGGGACATTCAACACTGAAGCTTTCTTT	CASSQAGTFNTEAFF
-	TRBD1	TRBV5-6	TRBJ1-2	TGTGCCAGCAGCTTGACAGGGGGTAACTATGGCTACACCTTC	CASSLTGGNYGYTF
-	TRBD2	TRBV9	TRBJ2-1	TGTGCCAGCAGCGTAGCGTCTAGCGGGAGTTCGTACTACAATGAGCAGTTCTTC	CASSVASSGSSYYNEQFF
-	TRBD2	TRBV5-1	TRBJ2-1	TGCGCCAGCAGCCCCGGGACTAGCGGGGCCAAGCAGTTCTTC	CASSPGTSGAKQFF
-	TRBD1	TRBV7-7	TRBJ2-3	TGTGCCAGCAGCTTAGCACCCCCCGGACAGGGCACAGATACGCAGTATTTT	CASSLAPPGQGTDTQYF
few	TRBD2	TRBV7-9	TRBJ2-1	TGTGCCGCAGCGCCCACTAGCGGGAGTTCCTACAATGAGCAGTTCTTC	CAAAPTSGSSYNEQFF
few	-	TRBV5-4	TRBJ1-1	TGTGCCAGCACGGAGGGGCTGAACACTGAAGCTTTCTTT	CASTEGLNTEAFF
-	-	TRBV5-4	TRBJ1-1	TGTGCCAGCAGCTTGGGGTCCCCACGGGAAGGGGGCACTGAAGCTTTCTTT	CASSLGSPREGGTEAFF
-	TRBD2	TRBV2	TRBJ2-7	TGTGCCAGCAGGTTAGGGGAGGGACTTTGGGGCGAGCAGTACTTC	CASRLGEGLWGEQYF
-	-	TRBV7-9	TRBJ1-4	TGCGTGTCCCAGGGCCTATATGCTAATGAAAAACTGTTTTTT	CVSQGLYANEKLFF
-	-	TRBV25-1	TRBJ1-2	TGTGCCAGCTTGGGACAATTCTATGGCTACACCTTC	CASLGQFYGYTF
-	-	TRBV29-1	TRBJ2-7	TGCAGCGTCGGGGAAGGTTGGTCCTACGAGCAGTACTTC	CSVGEGWSYEQYF
-	TRBD2	TRBV10-3	TRBJ2-1	TGTGCCATCAAGACTAGCGGGGCAGGTGGGGAGCAGTTCTTC	CAIKTSGAGGEQFF
-	TRBD2	TRBV10-2	TRBJ2-1	TGCGCCAGCAGTGAGTCGAAGGGGACTAGCGGGAGCTCCTACAATGAGCAGTTCTTC	CASSESKGTSGSSYNEQFF
once	-	TRBV9	TRBJ2-3	TGTGCCAGCAGTCCGAGCGGGAGCACAGATACGCAGTATTTT	CASSPSGSTDTQYF
-	-	TRBV2	TRBJ2-3	TGTGCCAGCAGCCACGGGACATCGAGTTGGGATACGCAGTATTTT	CASSHGTSSWDTQYF
-	TRBD2	TRBV15	TRBJ2-2	TGTGCCACCAGCAGAGGGACTAGCGGGCGTTCGAACACCGGGGAGCTGTTTTTT	CATSRGTSGRSNTGELFF
-	-	TRBV18	TRBJ2-7	TGTGCCAGCTCACAAACCAAGGGGAACTACGAGCAGTACTTC	CASSQTKGNYEQYF
-	TRBD1	TRBV7-3	TRBJ2-7	TGTGCCAGCAGCTTAACGCCTGGGACAGGGATCCACGAGCAGTACTTC	CASSLTPGTGIHEQYF
-	TRBD1	TRBV7-2	TRBJ1-1	TGTGCCAGCAGCCTACAGGGGGGGAACACTGAAGCTTTCTTT	CASSLQGGNTEAFF